A selection of T cell receptor beta chains follows, all from one sample in a study of cytomegalovirus exposure and HLA in healthy donors. Clones were read by immunoSEQ multiplex PCR, and TCRdb kept only the in-frame ones, dropping some. The table has approximately 150,000 clones, roughly 80% seen once; the top ten hold 11%. The sample was PBMCs. These receptors were obtained from a man aged 18 to 30 in good health and CMV-seropositive. The CDR3 runs from the conserved cysteine through the conserved F or W. Each record gives: V gene, clone size, D gene, J gene, CDR3 DNA, CDR3 protein. The D gene is left open where the match is weak. Clone size is not always given. Where it is, it says once, few, many or a class for expanded clones.

>TRBV5-5|-|-|TRBJ1-2
TGTGCCAGCAGCCTCTCCGGGGAGAGTGGCTACACCTTC
CASSLSGESGYTF
>TRBV10-2|-|TRBD1|TRBJ2-7
TGCGCCAGCAGTGATAGGGGGCTCCACGAGCAGTACTTC
CASSDRGLHEQYF
>TRBV29-1|-|TRBD1|TRBJ1-2
TGCAGCGTTTCGGACAGGACAGTCGGCTACACCTTC
CSVSDRTVGYTF
>TRBV7-7|-|-|TRBJ2-5
TGTGCTAGCAGCTTAGCCCCCAATCAAGAGACCCAGTACTTC
CASSLAPNQETQYF
>TRBV27|-|-|TRBJ2-3
TGTGCCAGCAGTTCCCCCCGGACGGAGGGCACAGATACGCAGTATTTT
CASSSPRTEGTDTQYF
>TRBV5-8|-|TRBD1|TRBJ2-5
TGTGCCAGCAGCTTCCACAGGGGCCGTACCCAGTACTTC
CASSFHRGRTQYF
>TRBV6-1|-|TRBD1|TRBJ2-7
TGTGCCAGCGGGGGGGGGACAGGGGGCCACGAGCAGTACTTC
CASGGGTGGHEQYF
>TRBV30|-|-|TRBJ1-1
TGTGCCTGGAGTCGGGGGGGGGTAAAGAACACTGAAGCTTTCTTT
CAWSRGGVKNTEAFF
>TRBV5-1|once|TRBD2|TRBJ2-7
TGCGCCAGTAGCTCGTTAGCGGGCGCCTACGAGCAGTACTTC
CASSSLAGAYEQYF
>TRBV27|few|-|TRBJ1-5
TGTGCCAGCGGAACAGGGTCGGGTCAGCCCCAGCATTTT
CASGTGSGQPQHF
>TRBV6-5|medium-sized|-|TRBJ1-1
TGTGCCAGCAGTTATCTCTCCTACACTGAAGCTTTCTTT
CASSYLSYTEAFF
>TRBV29-1|-|-|TRBJ2-2
TGCAGCGTCGCATATACGGGCGGGGAGCTGTTTTTT
CSVAYTGGELFF
>TRBV5-1|few|TRBD1|TRBJ1-1
TGCGCCAGCAGCTTGGCTCCGGGACAGGCGGCTCGTGAAGCTTTCTTT
CASSLAPGQAAREAFF
>TRBV7-3|-|-|TRBJ2-3
TGTGCCAGCAGCCTAAGGGGGAACAGGGAGGATACGCAGTATTTT
CASSLRGNREDTQYF
>TRBV30|few|TRBD2|TRBJ2-1
TGTGCCTGGAGCGCGGGGGGGGATGAGCAGTTCTTC
CAWSAGGDEQFF
>TRBV7-3|few|TRBD2|TRBJ2-1
TGTGCCAGCAGCTCGGGTTTGGCGGGAGGGAACAATGAGCAGTTCTTC
CASSSGLAGGNNEQFF
>TRBV5-4|-|-|TRBJ1-6
TGTGCCAGCAGCTCCGCGTCGGGCTCCTATAATTCACCCCTCCACTTT
CASSSASGSYNSPLHF
>TRBV6-1|-|TRBD1|TRBJ2-7
TGTGCCAGCAGGGAAGACAGGGACGAGCAGTACTTC
CASREDRDEQYF
>TRBV6-1|-|TRBD2|TRBJ2-7
TGTGCCAGCAGTGAATTTGGACTAGCGGAAGGCGAGCAGTACTTC
CASSEFGLAEGEQYF
>TRBV6-4|-|-|TRBJ2-3
TGTGCCAGAAGATGGGACTTCTACACAGATACGCAGTATTTT
CARRWDFYTDTQYF
>TRBV6-1|-|TRBD1|TRBJ1-2
TGTGCCAGCAGTGAGTCCGGGACAGGGCACTATGGCTACACCTTC
CASSESGTGHYGYTF
>TRBV5-5|-|-|TRBJ1-1
TGTGCCAGCAGCCCCGCCAACAGTTTAAGAGGGTTGGACACTGAAGCTTTCTTT
CASSPANSLRGLDTEAFF
>TRBV13|-|TRBD2|TRBJ2-1
TGTGCCAGCAGCACAGAGCGGGAGGTTTACAATGAGCAGTTCTTC
CASSTEREVYNEQFF
>TRBV6-5|-|-|TRBJ2-1
TGTGCCAGCAGGGAAACGGGTGGGAATGAGCAGTTCTTC
CASRETGGNEQFF
>TRBV5-1|-|-|TRBJ2-7
TGCGCCAGCAGCTTTAGGGGTTTTTCTAGGATACAGGGCTGGCTGCTGTGGAGGGAGCAGTACTTC
CASSFRGFSRIQGWLLWREQYF
>TRBV7-9|-|-|TRBJ2-7
TGTGCCAGCAGCCCTTTTAGCTCCCACGAGCAGTACTTC
CASSPFSSHEQYF
>TRBV18|-|-|TRBJ1-5
TGTGCCAGCTCCCCCCGGGAGGGAAGGGATCAGCCCCAGCATTTT
CASSPREGRDQPQHF
>TRBV19|-|-|TRBJ2-3
TGTGCCAGTAGTAATAGCGACACAGATACGCAGTATTTT
CASSNSDTDTQYF
>TRBV6-8|-|-|TRBJ1-5
TGTGCCAGCAGTTACCCACCCGGGACACAGCAGCCCCAGCATTTT
CASSYPPGTQQPQHF
>TRBV18|few|TRBD2|TRBJ2-1
TGTGCCAGCTCACTCTCGACTAGCTTGAAGTTCTTC
CASSLSTSLKFF
>TRBV19|-|-|TRBJ2-7
TGTGCCAGGGGGGCGGAGACACTCTCCTACGAGCAGTACTTC
CARGAETLSYEQYF
>TRBV29-1|-|-|TRBJ2-7
TGCAGCGTTGTGCTAGCGAGTTCCTACGAGCAGTACTTC
CSVVLASSYEQYF
>TRBV9|-|TRBD1|TRBJ2-2
TGTGCCAGCAGCGTAAGACAGGGTACGAACACCGGGGAGCTGTTTTTT
CASSVRQGTNTGELFF
>TRBV10-3|-|TRBD2|TRBJ2-3
TGTGCCATCAGTGAGGCGGGGGGGAAAGATACGCAGTATTTT
CAISEAGGKDTQYF
>TRBV5-5|-|TRBD1|TRBJ2-1
TGTGCCAGCAGCTTGACGACAGGGGTGGGCTCCTACAATGAGCAGTTCTTC
CASSLTTGVGSYNEQFF
>TRBV29-1|-|-|TRBJ2-7
TGCAGCGCCCGAGAGGACTACTCCTCCTACGAGCAGTACTTC
CSAREDYSSYEQYF
>TRBV28|-|-|TRBJ1-5
TGTGCCAGCAGTCTGGCTTTCCCCGGGAATCAGCCCCAGCATTTT
CASSLAFPGNQPQHF
>TRBV27|-|TRBD1|TRBJ1-3
TGTGCCAGCAGTCCATCTGCCGGGACAGGGAGCACCATATATTTT
CASSPSAGTGSTIYF
>TRBV6-1|-|TRBD2|TRBJ2-7
TGTGCCAGCGGGGAGGGGCCATCCAACTCCTACGAGCAGTACTTC
CASGEGPSNSYEQYF
>TRBV30|-|-|TRBJ2-7
TGTGCCTGGAGAACAGGGTCCTACGAGCAGTACTTC
CAWRTGSYEQYF
>TRBV14|-|TRBD2|TRBJ2-1
TGTGCCAGCAGCCAAGATTGGGGGCGGGAGGTGTCCTACAATGAGCAGTTCTTC
CASSQDWGREVSYNEQFF
>TRBV28|-|TRBD1|TRBJ1-1
TGTGCCAGCAGTGGACAGGGGGCATACACTGAAGCTTTCTTT
CASSGQGAYTEAFF
>TRBV19|-|-|TRBJ2-1
TGTGCCAGTAGCCTCAGGGATAGCTCCTACAATGAGCAGTTCTTC
CASSLRDSSYNEQFF
>TRBV5-1|-|TRBD2|TRBJ2-1
TGCGCCAGCTCCCGGGACTACTCCGTCGATGAGCAGTTCTTC
CASSRDYSVDEQFF
>TRBV30|-|TRBD1|TRBJ1-3
TGTGCCTGGAGTTACAGGGGGACTGGAAACACCATATATTTT
CAWSYRGTGNTIYF
>TRBV28|-|TRBD1|TRBJ1-5
TGTGCCAGCAGCTCCGGACAGCCGGGCGACAGGGGGCAGCCCCAGCATTTT
CASSSGQPGDRGQPQHF
>TRBV28|-|-|TRBJ2-7
TGTGCCAGCAGCCACGGAGGGACCGGCTCCTACGAGCAGTACTTC
CASSHGGTGSYEQYF
>TRBV2|few|-|TRBJ1-2
TGTGCCAGCAGTGTTAGGGGCGGAGACGGCTACCCCTTC
CASSVRGGDGYPF
>TRBV30|-|-|TRBJ2-1
TGTGCCTGGAAACAGGGCCCCGGTGGGGAGCAGTTCTTC
CAWKQGPGGEQFF
>TRBV10-2|-|-|TRBJ1-1
TGCGCCAGCCTTCAAGGGGGGGACTCTGAAGCTTTCTTT
CASLQGGDSEAFF